This TCR beta chain is drawn from a study of Ad26.COV2.S vaccination and SARS-CoV-2 variants. Study results and caveats: Substantial breadth in spike-specific CD8+ and CD4+ T cell responses was reportedly seen after vaccination. Relative to placebo recipients, vaccine recipients exhibited elevated spike-specific TCR breadth.

Germline-derived CDR1 and CDR2 are SQVTM and ANQGSEA. The CDR3 has 13 residues. The sample's treatment: roughly 20 received Ad26.COV2.S at low or high dose, single or two shots; roughly five received placebo; per-sample allocation not given. All samples were drawn on day 63, counting from the first vaccine or placebo injection. Boston provided a donor who was an adult aged 18-55 years. Concerning this clone: The antigen is undetermined.

Here immunoSEQ multiplex PCR was the method, and the copy in TCRdb shows in-frame clones only, minus some. The sample carries about 480,000 clones, around 85% recorded once. This clonotype was obtained from a person aged 18-60 years who received the Ad26.COV2.S COVID-19 vaccine or a placebo. The sample consisted of peripheral blood, taken in a trial of Ad26.COV2.S vaccine versus placebo. The V call is TRBV29-1, the J call TRBJ1-1, with D unresolved. This CDR3 reads CSLRKGLNTEAFF. CDR3 sequence (DNA): TGCTCATTACGTAAAGGCTTGAACACTGAAGCTTTCTTT.